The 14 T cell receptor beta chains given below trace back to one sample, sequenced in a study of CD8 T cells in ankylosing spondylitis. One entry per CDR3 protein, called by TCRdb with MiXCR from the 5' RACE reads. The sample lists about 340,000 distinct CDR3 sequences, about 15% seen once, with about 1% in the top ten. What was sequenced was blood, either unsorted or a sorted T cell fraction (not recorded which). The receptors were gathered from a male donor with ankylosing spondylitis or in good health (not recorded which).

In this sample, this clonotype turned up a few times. The CDR3 loop reads CSARRGYYEQYF. CDR3 DNA sequence: TGCAGTGCTAGGAGGGGCTACTACGAGCAGTACTTC. V gene TRBV20-1 combines with J gene TRBJ2-7; D possibly uses TRBD1 or TRBD2 (5 bases each). V was cut by 3 bases and J by 3 bases, with 9 bases left in between. CDR3 length equals 12 residues. Looked up from germline, CDR1 is DFQATT and CDR2 is SNEGSKA (reference sequence).

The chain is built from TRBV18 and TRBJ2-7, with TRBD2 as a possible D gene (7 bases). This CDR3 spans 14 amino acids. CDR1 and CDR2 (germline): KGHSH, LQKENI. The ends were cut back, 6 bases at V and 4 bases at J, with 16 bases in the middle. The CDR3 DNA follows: TGTGCCAGCTCCCGGGGGGCTCAGGGGTACGAGCAGTACTTC. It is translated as CASSRGAQGYEQYF.

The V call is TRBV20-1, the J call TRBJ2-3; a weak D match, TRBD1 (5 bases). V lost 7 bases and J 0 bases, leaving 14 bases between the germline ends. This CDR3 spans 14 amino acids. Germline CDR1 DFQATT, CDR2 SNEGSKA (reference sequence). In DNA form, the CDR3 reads TGCAGTGTTCCCAGGGCCACTAGCACAGATACGCAGTATTTT. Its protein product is CSVPRATSTDTQYF.

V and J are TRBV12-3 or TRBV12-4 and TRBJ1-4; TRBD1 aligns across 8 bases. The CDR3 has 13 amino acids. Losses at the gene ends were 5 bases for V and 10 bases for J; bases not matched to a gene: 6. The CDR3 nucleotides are TGTGCCAGCAGTGGGACAGGAGGGGGAAAACTGTTTTTT. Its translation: CASSGTGGGKLFF.

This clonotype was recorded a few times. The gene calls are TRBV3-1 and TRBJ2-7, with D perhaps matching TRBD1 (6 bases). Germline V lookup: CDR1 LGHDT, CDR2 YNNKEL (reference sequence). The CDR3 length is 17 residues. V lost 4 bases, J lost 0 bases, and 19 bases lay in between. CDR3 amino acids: CASSPYGTGPSSYEQYF. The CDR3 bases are TGTGCCAGCAGCCCCTACGGCACAGGGCCCAGCTCCTACGAGCAGTACTTC.

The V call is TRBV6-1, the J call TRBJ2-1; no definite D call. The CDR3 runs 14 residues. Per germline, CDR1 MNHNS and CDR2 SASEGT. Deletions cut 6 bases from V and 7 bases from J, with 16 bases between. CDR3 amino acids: CASRKPGSKNEQFF. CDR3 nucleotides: TGTGCCAGCAGGAAGCCGGGCTCCAAGAATGAGCAGTTCTTC.

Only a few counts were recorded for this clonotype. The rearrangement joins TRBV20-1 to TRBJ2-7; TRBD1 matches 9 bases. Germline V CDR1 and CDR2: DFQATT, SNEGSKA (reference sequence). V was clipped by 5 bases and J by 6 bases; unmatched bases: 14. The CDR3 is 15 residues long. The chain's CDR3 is CSAPKWGQGTTEQYF. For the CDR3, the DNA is TGCAGTGCTCCGAAGTGGGGACAGGGAACCACCGAGCAGTACTTC.

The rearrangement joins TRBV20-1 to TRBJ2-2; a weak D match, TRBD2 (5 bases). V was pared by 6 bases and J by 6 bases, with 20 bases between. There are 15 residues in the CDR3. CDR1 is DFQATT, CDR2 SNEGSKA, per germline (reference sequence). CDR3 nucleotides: TGCAGTGCCCAGAGATATTCGGGGTGGGCCGGGGAGCTGTTTTTT. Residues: CSAQRYSGWAGELFF.

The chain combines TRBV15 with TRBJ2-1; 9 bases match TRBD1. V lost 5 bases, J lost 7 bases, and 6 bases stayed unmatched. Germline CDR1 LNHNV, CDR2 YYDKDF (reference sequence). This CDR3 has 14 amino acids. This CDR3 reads CATSPGDRVNEQFF. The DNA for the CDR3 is TGTGCCACCAGCCCCGGGGACAGGGTAAATGAGCAGTTCTTC.

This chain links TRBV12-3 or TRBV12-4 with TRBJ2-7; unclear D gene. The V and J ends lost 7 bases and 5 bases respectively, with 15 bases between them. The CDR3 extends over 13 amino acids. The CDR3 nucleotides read TGTGCCAGCACCGTGGCCAGTTTCCACGAGCAGTACTTC. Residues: CASTVASFHEQYF.

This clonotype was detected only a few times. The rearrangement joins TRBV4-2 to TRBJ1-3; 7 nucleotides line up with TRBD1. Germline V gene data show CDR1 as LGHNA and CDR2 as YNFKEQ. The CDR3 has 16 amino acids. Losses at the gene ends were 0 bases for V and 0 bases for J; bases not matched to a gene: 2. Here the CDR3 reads CASSQEWDSSGNTIYF. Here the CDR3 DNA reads TGTGCCAGCAGCCAAGAATGGGACAGCTCTGGAAACACCATATATTTT.

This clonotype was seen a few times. This CDR3 is CASSAGNGKPQHF. The CDR3 coding sequence is TGTGCCAGCAGCGCAGGGAATGGGAAGCCCCAGCATTTT. The chain couples TRBV12-3 or TRBV12-4 to TRBJ1-5, with D possibly matching TRBD1 (5 bases). Trimming left V 6 bases short and J 8 bases short, with 14 bases between. The CDR3 loop spans 13 amino acids.

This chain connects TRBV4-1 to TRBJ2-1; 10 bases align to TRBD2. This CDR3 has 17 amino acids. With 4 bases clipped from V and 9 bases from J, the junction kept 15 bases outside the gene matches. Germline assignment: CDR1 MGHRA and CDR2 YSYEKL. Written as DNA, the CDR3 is TGCGCCAGCAGCCGTGTACCCTCGGGACTAGCGTTGAGTGAGCAGTTCTTC. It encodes CASSRVPSGLALSEQFF.

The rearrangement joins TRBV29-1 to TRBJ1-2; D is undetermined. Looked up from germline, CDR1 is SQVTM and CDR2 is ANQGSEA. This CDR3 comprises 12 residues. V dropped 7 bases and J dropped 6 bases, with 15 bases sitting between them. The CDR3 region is CSATVGIDGYTF. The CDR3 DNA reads TGCAGCGCCACTGTGGGAATCGATGGCTACACCTTC.